What follows describes a single T cell receptor (beta chain). The antigen is unknown. Sequencing used immunoSEQ multiplex PCR; TCRdb keeps in-frame clones, though not all of them. The sample has tens of thousands of clones, almost 95% seen once. This sample was taken from a study of T cells after posttransplantation cyclophosphamide. CDR3 length: 15 amino acids. The V gene's germline CDR1 is LNHDA and CDR2 SQIVND (reference sequence). With 5 bases removed from V and 0 bases from J, the gap between germline ends came to 14 bases. Overall study results and limits: Donor CD8+ memory clones often dominated recipient blood repertoires at later times.

This chain uses TRBV19 with TRBJ2-7, with a weak D call TRBD2 (6 bases). Sequencing was performed on PBMCs. This sequence originates from a woman aged 50 to 60 in good health and a related stem cell transplant donor. The CDR3 nucleotides are TGTGCCAGTAGTTACACCGGGAGTACCTCCTACGAGCAGTACTTC. Translated: CASSYTGSTSYEQYF.